These T cell receptor beta chains were read from a single sample in a study of neurological immune-mediated disorders. TCRdb re-analysed the 5' RACE reads in MiXCR, keeping a single row per CDR3 protein. The table includes about 71,000 distinct CDR3 sequences, around 3.7% detected once. The sequenced sample consisted of PBMCs. These receptors were taken from a middle-aged man with multiple sclerosis. CDR3s include the opening cysteine and the closing phenylalanine or tryptophan. D genes are given only for firm matches. Clone size is given as once, few or many counts, or a class when the clone is expanded.

>TRBV7-3|many|TRBJ1-1|-
TGTGCCAGCAGCTACCGGGACATTGGACGCACTGAAGCTTTCTTT
CASSYRDIGRTEAFF
>TRBV5-5|many|TRBJ2-6|-
TGTGCCAGCAGCTTCGGGAGCAGTTCTGGGGCCAACGTCCTGACTTTC
CASSFGSSSGANVLTF
>TRBV5-1|many|TRBJ2-1|TRBD2
TGCGCCAGCAGCTTATTAGGACTAGCGCTGGATGAGCAGTTCTTC
CASSLLGLALDEQFF
>TRBV7-8|many|TRBJ2-4|-
TGTGCCAGCAGCTTAGCGTATGAGGGGACAAACATTCAGTACTTC
CASSLAYEGTNIQYF
>TRBV5-1|many|TRBJ2-2|-
TGCGCCAGCAGACCGAATGCGAACACCGGGGAGCTGTTTTTT
CASRPNANTGELFF
>TRBV7-9|many|TRBJ2-7|TRBD2
TGTGCCAGCAGCTCCTCGGGACTAGCGGGAAACGAGCAGTACTTC
CASSSSGLAGNEQYF
>TRBV12-3/TRBV12-4|many|TRBJ2-1|TRBD1
TGTGCCAGCAGTTCGACAGGGGGGAGCAATGAGCAGTTCTTC
CASSSTGGSNEQFF
>TRBV12-3/TRBV12-4|many|TRBJ1-5|TRBD1
TGTGCCAGCAGTCCCACAGGGGGCAATCAGCCCCAGCATTTT
CASSPTGGNQPQHF
>TRBV12-3/TRBV12-4|many|TRBJ2-2|-
TGTGCCAGCAGAGGGGGGCCCGGGGAGCTGTTTTTT
CASRGGPGELFF
>TRBV10-2|many|TRBJ1-3|-
TGCGCCAGCAGTGATACGTACTCTGGAAACACCATATATTTT
CASSDTYSGNTIYF
>TRBV20-1|many|TRBJ2-3|TRBD2
TGCAGTGCTGGAATGACTAGCGGGGGCCTACTTTCTAGCACAGATACGCAGTATTTT
CSAGMTSGGLLSSTDTQYF
>TRBV10-3|many|TRBJ1-3|TRBD1
TGTGCCATCAAGGGACAGTCTTCTGGAAACACCATATATTTT
CAIKGQSSGNTIYF
>TRBV5-1|many|TRBJ1-1|-
TGCGCCAGCAGCTTGGGCGGTGGGGGAACTGAAGCTTTCTTT
CASSLGGGGTEAFF
>TRBV20-1|many|TRBJ2-4|-
TGCAGTGCTGCTCCAGCGGCTAAAGCCAAAAACATTCAGTACTTC
CSAAPAAKAKNIQYF